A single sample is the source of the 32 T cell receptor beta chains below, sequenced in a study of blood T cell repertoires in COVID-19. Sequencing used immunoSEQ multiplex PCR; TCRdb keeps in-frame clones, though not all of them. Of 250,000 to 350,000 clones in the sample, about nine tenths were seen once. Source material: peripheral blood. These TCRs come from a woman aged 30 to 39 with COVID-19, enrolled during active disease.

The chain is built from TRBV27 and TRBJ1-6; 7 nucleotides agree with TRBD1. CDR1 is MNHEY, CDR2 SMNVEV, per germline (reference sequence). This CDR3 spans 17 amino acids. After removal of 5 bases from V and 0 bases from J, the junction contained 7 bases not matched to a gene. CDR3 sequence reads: CASSRTGRSSYNSPLHF. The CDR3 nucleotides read TGTGCCAGCAGTCGGACAGGCCGCAGCTCCTATAATTCACCCCTCCACTTT.

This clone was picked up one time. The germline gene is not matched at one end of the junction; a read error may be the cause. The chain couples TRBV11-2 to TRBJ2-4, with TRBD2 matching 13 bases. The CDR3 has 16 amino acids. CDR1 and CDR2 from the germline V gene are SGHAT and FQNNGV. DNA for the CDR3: TGTGCCAGCACTAGAGGACTAGCGGGAGCCGAAAACATTCAGTACTTC. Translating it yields CASTRGLAGAENIQYF.

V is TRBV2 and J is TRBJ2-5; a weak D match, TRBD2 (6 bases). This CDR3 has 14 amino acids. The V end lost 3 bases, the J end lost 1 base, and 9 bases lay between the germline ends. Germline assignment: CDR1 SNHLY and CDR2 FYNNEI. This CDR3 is CASSETRTQETQYF. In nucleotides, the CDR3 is TGTGCCAGCAGTGAGACTAGAACCCAAGAGACCCAGTACTTC.

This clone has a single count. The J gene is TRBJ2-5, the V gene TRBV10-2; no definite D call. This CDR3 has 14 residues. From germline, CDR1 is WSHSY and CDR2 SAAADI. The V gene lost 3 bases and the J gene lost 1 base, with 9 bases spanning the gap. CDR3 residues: CASSEIGSQETQYF. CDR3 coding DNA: TGCGCCAGCAGTGAAATTGGCAGCCAAGAGACCCAGTACTTC.

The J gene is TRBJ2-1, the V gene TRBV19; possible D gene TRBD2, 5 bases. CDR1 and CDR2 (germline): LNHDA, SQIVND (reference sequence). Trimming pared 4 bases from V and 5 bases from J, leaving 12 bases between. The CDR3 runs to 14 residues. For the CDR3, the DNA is TGTGCCAGTAGTACAGAACTAGGTAACAATGAGCAGTTCTTC. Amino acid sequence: CASSTELGNNEQFF.

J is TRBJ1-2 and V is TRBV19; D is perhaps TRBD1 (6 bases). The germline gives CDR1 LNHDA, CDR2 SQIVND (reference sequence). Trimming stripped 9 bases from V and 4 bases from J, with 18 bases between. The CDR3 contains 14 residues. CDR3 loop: CASGTKNNLYGYTF. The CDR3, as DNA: TGTGCCAGCGGGACAAAAAACAACCTCTATGGCTACACCTTC.

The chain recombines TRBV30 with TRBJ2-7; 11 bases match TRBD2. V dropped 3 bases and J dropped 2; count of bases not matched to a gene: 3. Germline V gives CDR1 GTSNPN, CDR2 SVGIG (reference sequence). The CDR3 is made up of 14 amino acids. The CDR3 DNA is TGTGCCTGGAGGACTAGCGGGGATCCCTACGAGCAGTACTTC. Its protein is CAWRTSGDPYEQYF.

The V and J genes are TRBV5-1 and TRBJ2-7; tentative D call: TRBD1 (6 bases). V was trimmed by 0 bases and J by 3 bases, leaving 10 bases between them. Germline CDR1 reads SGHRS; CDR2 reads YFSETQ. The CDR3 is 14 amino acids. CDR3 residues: CASSLAWGLYEQYF. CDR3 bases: TGCGCCAGCAGCTTGGCCTGGGGGCTCTACGAGCAGTACTTC. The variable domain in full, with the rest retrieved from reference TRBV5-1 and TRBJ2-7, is KAGVTQTPRYLIKTRGQQVTLSCSPISGHRSVSWYQQTPGQGLQFLFEYFSETQRNKGNFPGRFSGRQFSNSRSEMNVSTLELGDSALYLCASSLAWGLYEQYFGPGTRLTVT.

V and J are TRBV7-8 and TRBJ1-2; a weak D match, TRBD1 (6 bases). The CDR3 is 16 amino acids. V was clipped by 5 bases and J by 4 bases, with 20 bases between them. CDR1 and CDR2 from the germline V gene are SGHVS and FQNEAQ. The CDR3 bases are TGTGCCAGCAGCCCTCAGGGTTGGACAGAATCCTATGGCTACACCTTC. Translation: CASSPQGWTESYGYTF.

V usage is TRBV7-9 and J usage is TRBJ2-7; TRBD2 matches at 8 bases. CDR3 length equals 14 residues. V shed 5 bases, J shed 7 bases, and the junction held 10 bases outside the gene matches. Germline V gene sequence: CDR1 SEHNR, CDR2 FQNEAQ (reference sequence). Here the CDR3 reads CASSPGGLPLEQYF. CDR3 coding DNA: TGTGCCAGCAGCCCGGGAGGGTTACCTTTGGAGCAGTACTTC.

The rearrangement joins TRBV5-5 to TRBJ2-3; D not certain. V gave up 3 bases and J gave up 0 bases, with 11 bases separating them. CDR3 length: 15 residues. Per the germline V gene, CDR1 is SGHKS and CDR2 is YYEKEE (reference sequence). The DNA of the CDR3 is TGTGCCAGCAGCTACGACACCTCTAGCACAGATACGCAGTATTTT. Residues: CASSYDTSSTDTQYF. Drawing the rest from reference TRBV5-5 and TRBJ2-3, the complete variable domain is DAGVTQSPTHLIKTRGQQVTLRCSPISGHKSVSWYQQVLGQGPQFIFQYYEKEERGRGNFPDRFSARQFPNYSSELNVNALLLGDSALYLCASSYDTSSTDTQYFGPGTRLTVL.

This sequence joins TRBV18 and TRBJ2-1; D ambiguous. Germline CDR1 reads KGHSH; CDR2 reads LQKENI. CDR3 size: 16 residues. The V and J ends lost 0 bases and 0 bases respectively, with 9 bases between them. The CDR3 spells CASSPPRLTSYNEQFF. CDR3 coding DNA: TGTGCCAGCTCACCACCGAGGCTTACCTCCTACAATGAGCAGTTCTTC.

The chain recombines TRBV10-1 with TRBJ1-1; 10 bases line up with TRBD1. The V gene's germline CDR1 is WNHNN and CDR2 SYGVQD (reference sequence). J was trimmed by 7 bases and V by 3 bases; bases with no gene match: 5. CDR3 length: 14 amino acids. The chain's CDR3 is CASSEPGQGIEAFF. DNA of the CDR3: TGCGCCAGCAGTGAACCGGGACAGGGGATTGAAGCTTTCTTT.

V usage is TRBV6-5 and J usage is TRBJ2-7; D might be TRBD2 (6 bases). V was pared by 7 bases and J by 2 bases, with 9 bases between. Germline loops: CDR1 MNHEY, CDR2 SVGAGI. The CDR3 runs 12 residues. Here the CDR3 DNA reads TGTGCCAGCACTCGGGAGCCCTACGAGCAGTACTTC. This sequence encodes CASTREPYEQYF.

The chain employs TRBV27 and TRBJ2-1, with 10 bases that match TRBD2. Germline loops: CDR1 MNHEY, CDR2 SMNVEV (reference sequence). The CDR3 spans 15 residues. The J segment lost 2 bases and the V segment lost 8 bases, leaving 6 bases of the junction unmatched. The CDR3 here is CASCRLAGAYNEQFF. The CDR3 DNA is TGTGCCAGCTGTAGACTAGCGGGCGCCTACAATGAGCAGTTCTTC.

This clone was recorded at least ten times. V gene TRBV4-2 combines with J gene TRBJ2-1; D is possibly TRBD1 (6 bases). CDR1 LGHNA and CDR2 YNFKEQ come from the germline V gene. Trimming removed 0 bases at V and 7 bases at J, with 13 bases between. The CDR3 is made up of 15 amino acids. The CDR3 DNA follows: TGTGCCAGCAGCCAAGATAGGGGGTTTGGTAATGAGCAGTTCTTC. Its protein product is CASSQDRGFGNEQFF.

CDR3 DNA: TGCAGTGCTAGTTCCGGACTAGCGGGAGAATACAATGAGCAGTTCTTC. It is translated as CSASSGLAGEYNEQFF. This chain uses TRBV20-1 with TRBJ2-1, with 13 bases fitting TRBD2. The germline V gene has CDR1 DFQATT and CDR2 SNEGSKA (reference sequence). V lost 3 bases and J lost 4; bases outside the gene matches: 6. This CDR3 spans 16 amino acids.

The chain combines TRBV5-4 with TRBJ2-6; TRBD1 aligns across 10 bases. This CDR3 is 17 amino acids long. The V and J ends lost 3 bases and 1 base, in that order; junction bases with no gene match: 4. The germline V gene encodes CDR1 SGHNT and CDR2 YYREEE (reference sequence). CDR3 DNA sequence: TGTGCCAGCAGCTCAAGGACAGGGGGGTCTGGGGCCAACGTCCTGACTTTC. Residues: CASSSRTGGSGANVLTF.

Here the CDR3 DNA reads TGCGCCAGCAGCCCGCTGACTAGCGGGAAATCAGATACGCAGTATTTT. The encoded protein is CASSPLTSGKSDTQYF. The gene calls are TRBV4-1 and TRBJ2-3; 11 nucleotides align to TRBD2. This CDR3 is 16 amino acids long. CDR1 is MGHRA, CDR2 YSYEKL, per germline. With V trimmed by 4 bases and J by 4 bases, 7 bases remained unmatched.

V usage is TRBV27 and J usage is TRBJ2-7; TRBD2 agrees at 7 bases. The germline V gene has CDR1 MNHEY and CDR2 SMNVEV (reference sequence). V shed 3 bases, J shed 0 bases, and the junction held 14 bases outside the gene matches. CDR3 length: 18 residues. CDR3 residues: CASSFIVGSGILSYEQYF. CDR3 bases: TGTGCCAGCAGTTTCATCGTTGGGAGCGGGATTCTCTCCTACGAGCAGTACTTC.

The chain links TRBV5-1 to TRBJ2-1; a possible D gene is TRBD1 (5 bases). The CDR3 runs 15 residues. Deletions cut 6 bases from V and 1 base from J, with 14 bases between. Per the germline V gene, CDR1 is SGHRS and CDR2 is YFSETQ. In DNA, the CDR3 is TGCGCCAGCAATACATGGGGCCGATCCTACAATGAGCAGTTCTTC. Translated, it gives CASNTWGRSYNEQFF.

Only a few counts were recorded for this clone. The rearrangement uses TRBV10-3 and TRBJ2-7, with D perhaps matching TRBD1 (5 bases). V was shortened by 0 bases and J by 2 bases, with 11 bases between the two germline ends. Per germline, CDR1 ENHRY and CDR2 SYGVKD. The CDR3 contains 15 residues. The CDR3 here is CAISESQGFTYEQYF. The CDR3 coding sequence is TGTGCCATCAGTGAGTCGCAGGGATTCACCTACGAGCAGTACTTC.

The CDR3, as DNA: TGCGCCAGCAGCTTGAGTCCGGGGGAGAACTATGGCTACACCTTC. Translated: CASSLSPGENYGYTF. The chain uses TRBV5-1 and TRBJ1-2; tentatively, D is TRBD1 (5 bases). V lost 1 base and J 2 bases, leaving 12 bases between the germline ends. The CDR3 has 15 residues. Per germline, CDR1 SGHRS and CDR2 YFSETQ.

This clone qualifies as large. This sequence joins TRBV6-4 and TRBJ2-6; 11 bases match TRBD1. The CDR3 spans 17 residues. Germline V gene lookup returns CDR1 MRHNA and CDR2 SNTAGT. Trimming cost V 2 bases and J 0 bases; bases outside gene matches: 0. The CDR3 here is CASSDGTGGSGANVLTF. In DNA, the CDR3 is TGTGCCAGCAGTGACGGGACAGGGGGCTCTGGGGCCAACGTCCTGACTTTC.

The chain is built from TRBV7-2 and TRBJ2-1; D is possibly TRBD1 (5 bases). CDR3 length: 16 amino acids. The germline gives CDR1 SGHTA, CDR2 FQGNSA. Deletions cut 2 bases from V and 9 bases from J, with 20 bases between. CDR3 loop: CASSLRGYDSRGEQFF. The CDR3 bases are TGTGCCAGCAGCTTAAGGGGCTACGACAGTCGAGGTGAGCAGTTCTTC.

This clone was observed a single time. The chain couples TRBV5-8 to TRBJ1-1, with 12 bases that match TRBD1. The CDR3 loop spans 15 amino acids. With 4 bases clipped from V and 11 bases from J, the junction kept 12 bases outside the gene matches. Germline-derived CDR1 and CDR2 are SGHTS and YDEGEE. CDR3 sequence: CASSTDGTGGLRAFF. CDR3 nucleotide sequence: TGTGCCAGCAGCACGGATGGGACAGGGGGCCTACGGGCTTTCTTT.

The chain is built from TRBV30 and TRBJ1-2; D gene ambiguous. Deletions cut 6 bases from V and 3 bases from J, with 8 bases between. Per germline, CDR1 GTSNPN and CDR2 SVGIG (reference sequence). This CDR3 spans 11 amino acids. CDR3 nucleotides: TGTGCCTGTGGGAGAGACTATGGCTACACCTTC. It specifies CACGRDYGYTF.

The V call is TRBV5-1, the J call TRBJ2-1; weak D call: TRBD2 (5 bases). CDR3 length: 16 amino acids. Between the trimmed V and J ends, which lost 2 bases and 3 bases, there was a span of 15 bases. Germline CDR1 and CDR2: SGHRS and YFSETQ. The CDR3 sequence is CASSFDEGDFYNEQFF. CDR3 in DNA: TGCGCCAGCAGCTTTGATGAGGGAGACTTCTACAATGAGCAGTTCTTC.

The chain's CDR3 is CASSLFRGSQPQHF. The CDR3 DNA reads TGTGCCAGCAGTCTGTTCAGGGGTTCGCAGCCCCAGCATTTT. The rearrangement links TRBV6-5 to TRBJ1-5; tentative D call: TRBD1 (6 bases). This CDR3 region has 14 residues. Trimming cost V 5 bases and J 7 bases, with 15 bases left between them. CDR1 and CDR2 (germline): MNHEY, SVGAGI.

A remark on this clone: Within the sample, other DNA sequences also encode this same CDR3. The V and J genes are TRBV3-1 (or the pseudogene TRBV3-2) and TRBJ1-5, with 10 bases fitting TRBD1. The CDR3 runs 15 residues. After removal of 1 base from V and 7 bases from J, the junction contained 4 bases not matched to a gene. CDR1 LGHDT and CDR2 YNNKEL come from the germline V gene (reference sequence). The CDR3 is CASSQGGQGFQPQHF. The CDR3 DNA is TGTGCCAGCAGCCAAGGGGGACAGGGGTTCCAGCCCCAGCATTTT.

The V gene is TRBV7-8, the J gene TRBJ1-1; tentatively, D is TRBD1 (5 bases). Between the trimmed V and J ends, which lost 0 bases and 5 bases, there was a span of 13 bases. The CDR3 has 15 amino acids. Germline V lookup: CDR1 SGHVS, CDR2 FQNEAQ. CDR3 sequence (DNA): TGTGCCAGCAGCTTAGCGGGTGCAGGGAATACTGAAGCTTTCTTT. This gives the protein CASSLAGAGNTEAFF. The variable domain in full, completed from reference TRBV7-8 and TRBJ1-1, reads GAGVSQSPRYKVAKRGQDVALRCDPISGHVSLFWYQQALGQGPEFLTYFQNEAQLDKSGLPSDRFFAERPEGSVSTLKIQRTQQEDSAVYLCASSLAGAGNTEAFFGQGTRLTVV.

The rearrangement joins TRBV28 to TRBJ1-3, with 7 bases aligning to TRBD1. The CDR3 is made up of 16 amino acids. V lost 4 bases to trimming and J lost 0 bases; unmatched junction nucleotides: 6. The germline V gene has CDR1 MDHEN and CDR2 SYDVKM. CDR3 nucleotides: TGTGCCAGCAGTTCGACAGGGTACCTCTCTGGAAACACCATATATTTT. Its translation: CASSSTGYLSGNTIYF.